The rows below give T cell receptor beta chains drawn from one sample of a study of blood T cells in healthy people across ages. TCRdb re-analysed the 5' RACE reads in MiXCR, keeping a single row per CDR3 protein. The sample yields over 600,000 distinct CDR3 sequences, approximately 21% seen once. The sequenced material came from blood. Receptor source: a man between 65 and 79 years old in good health. CDR3s include the opening cysteine and the closing phenylalanine or tryptophan. D genes are given only for firm matches. Size tells how often a clone was seen (once, few, many) or the class of an expanded clone, and some rows leave it out.

V gene: TRBV14; clone size: few; J gene: TRBJ2-3; D gene: TRBD2; CDR3 protein: CASSEGTSVESTDTQYF; CDR3 DNA: TGTGCCAGCAGCGAAGGGACTAGCGTCGAGTCCACAGATACGCAGTATTTT
V gene: TRBV6-6; clone size: NA; J gene: TRBJ2-7; D gene: TRBD1; CDR3 protein: CASSYRQGASYEQYF; CDR3 DNA: TGTGCCAGCAGTTACAGGCAGGGGGCGTCCTACGAGCAGTACTTC
V gene: TRBV4-2; clone size: few; J gene: TRBJ2-1; D gene: NA; CDR3 protein: CASSQFPGPSTGNEQFF; CDR3 DNA: TGTGCCAGCAGCCAATTTCCGGGACCCTCTACGGGTAATGAGCAGTTCTTC
V gene: TRBV5-8; clone size: few; J gene: TRBJ2-7; D gene: TRBD2; CDR3 protein: CASRRAGTSGSYEQYF; CDR3 DNA: TGTGCCAGCAGACGAGCAGGGACTAGCGGGAGTTACGAGCAGTACTTC
V gene: TRBV6-6; clone size: NA; J gene: TRBJ2-1; D gene: TRBD2; CDR3 protein: CASSSNSGPEQFF; CDR3 DNA: TGTGCCAGCAGTTCCAATAGCGGGCCAGAGCAGTTCTTC
V gene: TRBV5-1; clone size: NA; J gene: TRBJ2-3; D gene: TRBD2; CDR3 protein: CASSRSGNADTQYF; CDR3 DNA: TGCGCCAGCAGCCGTAGCGGGAATGCAGATACGCAGTATTTT
V gene: TRBV28; clone size: few; J gene: TRBJ2-5; D gene: NA; CDR3 protein: CASSLEGAQYF; CDR3 DNA: TGTGCCAGCAGTTTAGAGGGGGCCCAGTACTTC
V gene: TRBV12-3/TRBV12-4; clone size: many; J gene: TRBJ1-4; D gene: NA; CDR3 protein: CASSLSRDSIEKLFF; CDR3 DNA: TGTGCCAGCAGTTTGAGTAGGGACTCAATTGAAAAACTGTTTTTT
V gene: TRBV19; clone size: few; J gene: TRBJ1-2; D gene: TRBD1; CDR3 protein: CASSIFSSGGSYGYTF; CDR3 DNA: TGTGCCAGTAGTATATTTTCTTCAGGGGGCAGCTATGGCTACACCTTC
V gene: TRBV20-1; clone size: few; J gene: TRBJ1-1; D gene: NA; CDR3 protein: CSAGEGVATEAFF; CDR3 DNA: TGCAGTGCTGGGGAGGGAGTAGCCACTGAAGCTTTCTTT
V gene: TRBV7-3; clone size: NA; J gene: TRBJ2-1; D gene: TRBD1; CDR3 protein: CASSLEDRGKNAQFF; CDR3 DNA: TGTGCCAGCAGCTTAGAGGACAGGGGTAAGAATGCGCAGTTCTTC
V gene: TRBV27; clone size: few; J gene: TRBJ2-7; D gene: NA; CDR3 protein: CASSLSALRGSYEQYF; CDR3 DNA: TGTGCCAGCAGTTTATCGGCGCTACGGGGGTCCTACGAGCAGTACTTC
V gene: TRBV29-1; clone size: few; J gene: TRBJ2-3; D gene: TRBD2; CDR3 protein: CSGDLGGMADTQYF; CDR3 DNA: TGCAGCGGCGACTTGGGGGGGATGGCAGATACGCAGTATTTT
V gene: TRBV7-9; clone size: few; J gene: TRBJ2-5; D gene: NA; CDR3 protein: CASSPGGGQTQYF; CDR3 DNA: TGTGCCAGCAGCCCCGGGGGTGGACAGACCCAGTACTTC
V gene: TRBV5-5; clone size: few; J gene: TRBJ2-7; D gene: TRBD1; CDR3 protein: CASTELGTGPYEQYF; CDR3 DNA: TGTGCCAGCACGGAGCTAGGGACAGGGCCCTACGAGCAGTACTTC
V gene: TRBV28; clone size: NA; J gene: TRBJ2-7; D gene: NA; CDR3 protein: CASRPVGQTYEQYF; CDR3 DNA: TGTGCCAGCAGACCTGTGGGGCAGACCTACGAGCAGTACTTC
V gene: TRBV3-1; clone size: NA; J gene: TRBJ2-1; D gene: NA; CDR3 protein: CASSQARYEQFF; CDR3 DNA: TGTGCCAGCAGCCAAGCACGTTATGAGCAGTTCTTC
V gene: TRBV5-1; clone size: many; J gene: TRBJ2-4; D gene: NA; CDR3 protein: CASSPGENIQYF; CDR3 DNA: TGCGCCAGCAGTCCAGGAGAAAACATTCAGTACTTC